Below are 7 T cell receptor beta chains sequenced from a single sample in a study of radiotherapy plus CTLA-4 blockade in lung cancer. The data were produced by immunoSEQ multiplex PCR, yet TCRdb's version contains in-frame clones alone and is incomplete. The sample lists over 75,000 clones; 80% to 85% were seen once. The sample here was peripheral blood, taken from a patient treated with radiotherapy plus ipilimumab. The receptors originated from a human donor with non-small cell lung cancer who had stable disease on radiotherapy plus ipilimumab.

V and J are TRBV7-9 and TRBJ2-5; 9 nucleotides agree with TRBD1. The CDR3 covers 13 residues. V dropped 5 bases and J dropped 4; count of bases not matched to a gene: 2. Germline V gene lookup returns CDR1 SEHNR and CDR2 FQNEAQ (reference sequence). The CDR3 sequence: CASSNRGPETQYF. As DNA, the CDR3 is TGTGCCAGCAGCAACAGGGGGCCAGAGACCCAGTACTTC.

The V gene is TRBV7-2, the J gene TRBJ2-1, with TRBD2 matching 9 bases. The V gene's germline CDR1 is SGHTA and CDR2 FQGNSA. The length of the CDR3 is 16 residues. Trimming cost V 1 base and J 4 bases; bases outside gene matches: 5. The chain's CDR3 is CASSLEASGAYNEQFF. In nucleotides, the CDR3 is TGTGCCAGCAGCTTAGAGGCTAGCGGGGCTTACAATGAGCAGTTCTTC. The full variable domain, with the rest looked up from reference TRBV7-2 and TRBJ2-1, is GAGVSQSPSNKVTEKGKDVELRCDPISGHTALYWYRQSLGQGLEFLIYFQGNSAPDKSGLPSDRFSAERTGGSVSTLTIQRTQQEDSAVYLCASSLEASGAYNEQFFGPGTRLTVL.

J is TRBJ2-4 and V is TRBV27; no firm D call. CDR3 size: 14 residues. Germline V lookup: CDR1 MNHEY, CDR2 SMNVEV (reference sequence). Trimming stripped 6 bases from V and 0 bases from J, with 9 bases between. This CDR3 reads CASRPGLAKNIQYF. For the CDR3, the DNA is TGTGCCAGCAGGCCAGGTCTAGCCAAAAACATTCAGTACTTC.

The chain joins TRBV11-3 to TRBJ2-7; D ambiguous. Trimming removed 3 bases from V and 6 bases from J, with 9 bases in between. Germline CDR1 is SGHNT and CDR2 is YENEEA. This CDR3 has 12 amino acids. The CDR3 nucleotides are TGTGCCAGCAGCTTTACTTCCACCGAGCAGTACTTC. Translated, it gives CASSFTSTEQYF.

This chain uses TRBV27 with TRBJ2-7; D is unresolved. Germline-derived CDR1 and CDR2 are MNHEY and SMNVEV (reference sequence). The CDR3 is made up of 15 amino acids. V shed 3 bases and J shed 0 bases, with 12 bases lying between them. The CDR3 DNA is TGTGCCAGCAGTTTTTTGTGGGGAAGCTCCTACGAGCAGTACTTC. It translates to CASSFLWGSSYEQYF.

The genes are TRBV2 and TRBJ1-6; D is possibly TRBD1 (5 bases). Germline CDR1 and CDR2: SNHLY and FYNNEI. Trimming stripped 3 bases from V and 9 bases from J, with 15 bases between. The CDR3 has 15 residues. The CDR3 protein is CASSDTSQGISPLHF. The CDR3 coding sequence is TGTGCCAGCAGTGACACCAGTCAGGGAATTTCACCCCTCCACTTT.

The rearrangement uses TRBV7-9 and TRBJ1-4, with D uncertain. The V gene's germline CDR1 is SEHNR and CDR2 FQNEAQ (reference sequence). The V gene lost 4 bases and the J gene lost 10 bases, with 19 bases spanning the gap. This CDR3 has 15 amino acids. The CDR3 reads CASSSPRVASGKLFF. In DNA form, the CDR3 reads TGTGCCAGCAGCTCCCCGCGGGTTGCCTCGGGAAAACTGTTTTTT.